In this sample, the clone carrying this TCR beta chain turned up many times. This record belongs to a study of identical twins. Germline-derived CDR1 and CDR2 are DFQATT and SNEGSKA (reference sequence). Between the trimmed V and J ends, which lost 2 bases and 1 base, there was a span of 7 bases. There are 13 residues in the CDR3. TCRdb processed the 5' RACE reads anew with MiXCR; each CDR3 protein has one entry. The table shows 1.5 million to 2 million distinct CDR3 sequences, with less than 40% occurring only once. The TCR comes from a newborn girl in good health. The material sequenced was cord blood. The rearrangement links TRBV20-1 to TRBJ2-3; D call uncertain. CDR3 amino acids: CSARLVGTDTQYF. The CDR3 nucleotides read TGCAGTGCTAGACTAGTTGGCACAGATACGCAGTATTTT.